Each of the 30 T cell receptor beta chains below was sequenced from the same sample in a study of cytomegalovirus exposure and HLA in healthy donors (dated by TCRdb to 2016 to 2017). Libraries came from the immunoSEQ multiplex PCR assay. For the multiplex PCR, a mixture combining 60 forward primers for TCR Vbeta segments and 13 reverse primers for TCR Jbeta segments was used. In TCRdb, the immuneACCESS table is reduced to in-frame sequences with V and J assigned. These tables do not hold every clone; where another copy was compared, an unresolved V gene accounts for under half, and the others remain unexplained. The sample data list approximately 100,000 clones, and 85% of these were observed just once. The top ten constitute about 7.2% of the sample. The sequenced sample consisted of PBMCs. The receptors come from a man aged 35-49 years in good health and CMV-seropositive.

The rearrangement joins TRBV27 to TRBJ1-3; D gene unclear. The CDR3 extends over 13 amino acids. Germline V gene sequence: CDR1 MNHEY, CDR2 SMNVEV (reference sequence). Trimming stripped 5 bases from V and 10 bases from J, with 15 bases between. This CDR3 reads CASSMVLSGTIYF. CDR3 DNA: TGTGCCAGCAGTATGGTCCTGTCGGGGACCATATATTTT.

Written as DNA, the CDR3 is TGTGCCAGCAACAGGGGCGGGGAGACCCAGTACTTC. Translating gives CASNRGGETQYF. The V call is TRBV28, the J call TRBJ2-5; 7 nucleotides match TRBD1. After removal of 7 bases from V and 5 bases from J, the junction contained 4 bases not matched to a gene. The CDR3 runs 12 residues. Germline loops: CDR1 MDHEN, CDR2 SYDVKM.

V and J are TRBV6-4 and TRBJ2-3, with 9 bases lining up with TRBD2. Germline V gives CDR1 MRHNA, CDR2 SNTAGT. The ends lost 3 bases at V and 6 bases at J; junction bases unmatched: 7. The CDR3 totals 15 residues. CDR3 coding DNA: TGTGCCAGCAGTGATGGCGGGGGGGCGGTGGATACGCAGTATTTT. Translated, it gives CASSDGGGAVDTQYF.

The V and J genes are TRBV5-4 and TRBJ1-2; perhaps TRBD1 as D (5 bases). Trimming removed 3 bases at V and 5 bases at J, with 8 bases between. CDR1 and CDR2 (germline): SGHNT, YYREEE (reference sequence). The CDR3 contains 12 residues. DNA of the CDR3: TGTGCCAGCAGCTCACCAGGGTATGGCTACACCTTC. Its protein product is CASSSPGYGYTF.

The rearrangement joins TRBV6-5 to TRBJ2-7; tentative D call: TRBD2 (6 bases). The CDR3 contains 15 residues. CDR1 MNHEY and CDR2 SVGAGI come from the germline V gene. V lost 5 bases and J lost 2, with 16 bases in between. CDR3 DNA: TGTGCCAGCAGTCGCCCTGGGCGGGAAACCTACGAGCAGTACTTC. Translated: CASSRPGRETYEQYF.

The chain links TRBV5-1 to TRBJ2-7; 13 nucleotides match TRBD2. Germline CDR1 reads SGHRS; CDR2 reads YFSETQ. The J segment lost 7 bases and the V segment lost 4 bases, leaving 5 bases of the junction unmatched. The CDR3 runs to 14 residues. DNA for the CDR3: TGCGCCAGCAGCCCGGGACTAGCGGGAAGGGAGCAGTACTTC. Its protein is CASSPGLAGREQYF.

This clone was recorded only once. The chain has TRBV2 and TRBJ2-2, with D possibly being TRBD1 (6 bases). This CDR3 has 14 residues. Germline CDR1 and CDR2: SNHLY and FYNNEI. V was clipped by 3 bases and J by 7 bases, with 12 bases between them. CDR3 sequence: CASSDRGEGGELFF. Here the CDR3 DNA reads TGTGCCAGCAGTGACAGGGGAGAGGGCGGGGAGCTGTTTTTT.

This clone was seen only once. This sequence joins TRBV10-3 and TRBJ1-1; tentatively, D is TRBD1 (6 bases). Looked up from germline, CDR1 is ENHRY and CDR2 is SYGVKD. Trimming left V 6 bases short and J 1 base short, with 9 bases between. This CDR3 region has 13 residues. The CDR3 here is CAIRGAQNTEAFF. For the CDR3, the DNA is TGTGCCATCAGGGGGGCCCAGAACACTGAAGCTTTCTTT.

The rearrangement joins TRBV12-5 to TRBJ1-1; D is uncertain. The CDR3 has 15 amino acids. Looked up from germline, CDR1 is LGHNT and CDR2 is FRNRAP. The V and J ends lost 4 bases and 9 bases respectively, with 21 bases between them. This CDR3 reads CASGSNPGSGAKAFF. The CDR3 DNA reads TGTGCTAGTGGTTCGAACCCCGGGAGTGGTGCGAAAGCTTTCTTT.

V is TRBV7-2 and J is TRBJ2-7; the D gene is possibly TRBD2 (5 bases). Per germline, CDR1 SGHTA and CDR2 FQGNSA. This CDR3 contains 17 residues. The V and J ends lost 1 base and 0 bases respectively, with 16 bases between them. CDR3 in amino acids: CASSLGGAGRSSYEQYF. The CDR3 coding sequence is TGTGCCAGCAGCTTAGGAGGCGCGGGCCGAAGCTCCTACGAGCAGTACTTC.

CDR3 DNA: TGCGCCAGCAGCGCGGAATTAGGACAGGGTGCAACTAATGAAAAACTGTTTTTT. Translated: CASSAELGQGATNEKLFF. The V gene is TRBV5-1, the J gene TRBJ1-4; 8 bases align to TRBD1. J was trimmed by 0 bases and V by 4 bases; bases with no gene match: 11. Germline CDR1 SGHRS, CDR2 YFSETQ. The CDR3 is 18 residues long.

V and J are TRBV5-1 and TRBJ2-3, with 14 bases fitting TRBD2. V gave up 5 bases and J gave up 4 bases; unmatched junction bases: 6. The CDR3 has 16 amino acids. Germline CDR1 is SGHRS and CDR2 is YFSETQ. The CDR3 reads CASRSRLAGGPDTQYF. CDR3 sequence (DNA): TGCGCCAGCAGGTCCAGACTAGCGGGAGGGCCAGATACGCAGTATTTT. Using reference TRBV5-1 and TRBJ2-3 for the parts outside the CDR3, the full variable domain is KAGVTQTPRYLIKTRGQQVTLSCSPISGHRSVSWYQQTPGQGLQFLFEYFSETQRNKGNFPGRFSGRQFSNSRSEMNVSTLELGDSALYLCASRSRLAGGPDTQYFGPGTRLTVL.

The chain carries TRBV6-5 and TRBJ2-5; TRBD1 aligns across 7 bases. Germline V lookup: CDR1 MNHEY, CDR2 SVGAGI. The CDR3 extends over 15 amino acids. V shed 5 bases and J 4 bases; nucleotides not matched to a gene: 10. The CDR3 nucleotides are TGTGCCAGCAGTAGAACAGGGGTAAGGGGAGAGACCCAGTACTTC. Protein: CASSRTGVRGETQYF.

The genes are TRBV5-6 and TRBJ2-3, with 10 bases fitting TRBD2. V lost 3 bases and J lost 5; bases outside the gene matches: 12. The germline CDR1 and CDR2 sequences are SGHDT and YYEEEE. The CDR3 covers 17 residues. DNA for the CDR3: TGTGCCAGCAGCTCCCAAAAGCGGGGGGGCAACGGAGATACGCAGTATTTT. Amino acids: CASSSQKRGGNGDTQYF.

This clone was observed a handful of times. The chain uses TRBV6-5 and TRBJ2-7; 7 nucleotides match TRBD2. Germline CDR1 reads MNHEY; CDR2 reads SVGAGI. The length of the CDR3 is 13 residues. V shed 1 base, J shed 4 bases, and the junction held 1 base outside the gene matches. This CDR3 reads CASSYWRGYEQYF. CDR3 nucleotides: TGTGCCAGCAGTTACTGGCGGGGGTACGAGCAGTACTTC.

J is TRBJ1-2 and V is TRBV5-1, with 9 bases lining up with TRBD1. The length of the CDR3 is 15 residues. Germline CDR1 is SGHRS and CDR2 is YFSETQ. The trim removed 4 bases at V and 4 bases at J, leaving 8 bases unmatched. The CDR3 reads CASSLGQGRFYGYTF. Written as DNA, the CDR3 is TGCGCCAGCAGCCTTGGACAGGGGAGGTTCTATGGCTACACCTTC.

The chain recombines TRBV10-1 with TRBJ2-3, with D perhaps TRBD1 (6 bases). The germline CDR1 and CDR2 sequences are WNHNN and SYGVQD (reference sequence). Trimming removed 0 bases at V and 2 bases at J, with 12 bases between. This CDR3 is 16 amino acids long. CDR3 sequence reads: CASSESGTRITDTQYF. The CDR3 bases are TGCGCCAGCAGTGAGTCGGGGACAAGGATCACAGATACGCAGTATTTT.

V and J are TRBV4-1 and TRBJ2-7; weak D call: TRBD1 (6 bases). The germline CDR1 and CDR2 sequences are MGHRA and YSYEKL. V lost 1 base to trimming and J lost 3 bases, with 16 bases between them. The CDR3 has 16 residues. This CDR3 is CASSQGVNRELYEQYF. DNA of the CDR3: TGCGCCAGCAGCCAAGGGGTAAACAGGGAACTCTACGAGCAGTACTTC.

The chain combines TRBV11-2 with TRBJ1-5; 7 positions match TRBD1. Looked up from germline, CDR1 is SGHAT and CDR2 is FQNNGV. V lost 5 bases, J lost 3 bases, and 4 bases stayed unmatched. CDR3 size: 14 residues. The CDR3 sequence is CASSPDRANQPQHF. The CDR3 DNA sequence: TGTGCCAGCAGCCCCGACAGGGCCAATCAGCCCCAGCATTTT.

This chain links TRBV7-2 with TRBJ2-3, with 10 positions matching TRBD2. The CDR3 sequence is 16 residues long. CDR1 and CDR2 (germline): SGHTA, FQGNSA. J lost 3 bases, V lost 8 bases, and 11 bases had no gene match. The CDR3 here is CASRKGLADMTDTQYF. The DNA for the CDR3 is TGTGCCAGCCGAAAAGGACTAGCGGATATGACAGATACGCAGTATTTT.

The rearrangement joins TRBV28 to TRBJ2-7; 8 bases align to TRBD2. V lost 7 bases to trimming and J lost 1 base; unmatched junction nucleotides: 3. Germline lookup yields CDR1 MDHEN and CDR2 SYDVKM. The CDR3 is 13 residues long. The CDR3 DNA reads as TGTGCCAGCAATCGGGGGGGGTCCTACGAGCAGTACTTC. Amino acids: CASNRGGSYEQYF.

This sequence joins TRBV9 and TRBJ1-2; the D is unclear. Germline CDR1 and CDR2: SGDLS and YYNGEE. V was trimmed by 0 bases and J by 7 bases, leaving 16 bases between them. The length of the CDR3 is 15 residues. CDR3 in DNA: TGTGCCAGCAGCGTAGCGGGAACTAGGGTTAGTGGCTACACCTTC. Its protein is CASSVAGTRVSGYTF.

The chain has TRBV7-9 and TRBJ2-7, with a possible D match to TRBD2 (6 bases). The V and J ends lost 1 base and 6 bases respectively, with 16 bases between them. Germline V CDR1 and CDR2: SEHNR, FQNEAQ (reference sequence). The CDR3 contains 15 residues. In nucleotides, the CDR3 is TGTGCCAGCAGCTTAGTTGTCGGCGGGGTACCCGAGCAGTACTTC. Translated, it gives CASSLVVGGVPEQYF.

The chain is built from TRBV2 and TRBJ1-1, with TRBD1 identical over 8 bases. V lost 4 bases, J lost 5 bases, and 6 bases stayed unmatched. CDR1 is SNHLY and CDR2 is FYNNEI in the germline V gene. This CDR3 has 14 residues. CDR3 loop: CASSAAGGVTEAFF. For the CDR3, the DNA is TGTGCCAGCAGTGCGGCAGGGGGCGTGACTGAAGCTTTCTTT.

The rearrangement uses TRBV6-1 and TRBJ2-5; 12 bases are shared with TRBD2. The CDR3 is 18 residues long. V dropped 1 base and J dropped 6; count of bases not matched to a gene: 12. The V gene's germline CDR1 is MNHNS and CDR2 SASEGT. The CDR3 protein is CASSEVMWASGGAQTQYF. The CDR3 bases are TGTGCCAGCAGTGAAGTGATGTGGGCTAGCGGGGGGGCGCAGACCCAGTACTTC.

The chain is built from TRBV11-3 and TRBJ2-2; TRBD2 is a possible D gene (5 bases). CDR3 length equals 14 residues. From germline, CDR1 is SGHNT and CDR2 YENEEA. Trimming shortened V by 1 base and J by 4 bases, and 7 bases separated the two germline ends. In DNA form, the CDR3 reads TGTGCCAGCAGCTTAGTACGGGGCACCGGGGAGCTGTTTTTT. It specifies CASSLVRGTGELFF.

The rearrangement uses TRBV19 and TRBJ1-5, with D possibly TRBD1 on 5 matching bases. CDR1 is LNHDA, CDR2 SQIVND, per germline (reference sequence). Trimming shortened V by 0 bases and J by 7 bases, and 16 bases separated the two germline ends. The CDR3 is 16 amino acids. The CDR3 DNA follows: TGTGCCAGTAGTATAGACCGGACACCTCCCTTCCAGCCCCAGCATTTT. Its protein is CASSIDRTPPFQPQHF.

The V call is TRBV10-2, the J call TRBJ2-7; TRBD2 aligns across 7 bases. This CDR3 spans 13 amino acids. Trimming cost V 3 bases and J 6 bases; bases outside gene matches: 5. Germline assignment: CDR1 WSHSY and CDR2 SAAADI. CDR3 nucleotides: TGCGCCAGCAGTGAAGGGTGGGGGGGCGAGCAGTACTTC. It translates to CASSEGWGGEQYF.

The V call is TRBV19, the J call TRBJ1-1, with unresolved D. V lost 8 bases to trimming and J lost 4 bases, with 14 bases between them. In germline, CDR1 is LNHDA, CDR2 SQIVND (reference sequence). This CDR3 is 13 amino acids long. The CDR3, as DNA: TGTGCCAGTTCGGAGAGGGCTCTCACTGAAGCTTTCTTT. It translates to CASSERALTEAFF.

This clone was seen only once. V is TRBV19 and J is TRBJ2-1; 8 nucleotides match TRBD2. Losses at the gene ends were 9 bases for V and 6 bases for J; bases not matched to a gene: 10. This CDR3 is built from 14 residues. Germline V CDR1 and CDR2: LNHDA, SQIVND (reference sequence). The CDR3 protein is CASCSGVLSNEQFF. DNA for the CDR3: TGTGCCAGCTGTAGCGGGGTACTCTCCAATGAGCAGTTCTTC.